This T cell receptor beta chain was profiled in a study of T cell responses to AZD1222 COVID-19 vaccine. Findings of the study overall: Donors, mostly white British, included more females; clonal diversity was possibly underestimated.

Sequenced by immunoSEQ multiplex PCR; TCRdb stores in-frame clones only, minus some. The data show around 99,000 clones, with approximately 90% seen just once and about 9% held by the top ten. The germline CDR1 and CDR2 sequences are ENHRY and SYGVKD. The V end lost 0 bases, the J end lost 6 bases, and 9 bases lay between the germline ends. The CDR3 has 13 residues. With respect to this clone: Its antigen is still unknown.

This chain links TRBV10-3 with TRBJ2-7; weak D call: TRBD1 (6 bases). The sample in question was peripheral blood, obtained 28 days after the second AZD1222 dose. The sequence came from an adult who received the AZD1222 COVID-19 vaccine. The CDR3 sequence: CAISESGGREQYF. Here the CDR3 DNA reads TGTGCCATCAGTGAGTCAGGGGGTCGCGAGCAGTACTTC.